This TCR beta chain was found in a study of blood T cell repertoires in COVID-19. Background on the study: Collection of acute and convalescent COVID-19 samples took place in the United States, Italy and Spain. T cells, B-cell-depleted T cells, or PBMCs supplied cDNA or gDNA.

The germline V gene has CDR1 MGHRA and CDR2 YSYEKL. This CDR3 has 15 residues. The V end lost 1 base, the J end lost 4 bases, and 13 bases lay between the germline ends. TCRdb's table, derived via immunoSEQ multiplex PCR, lists solely in-frame clones and lacks some. The repertoire holds over 85,000 clones, with about 90% as singletons. The chain is built from TRBV4-1 and TRBJ1-2; D uncertain. Sequenced: peripheral blood. The clonotype comes from a man aged 70 or older with acute or convalescent COVID-19. The CDR3 nucleotides read TGCGCCAGCAGCCAAGGGGTCGGGAGAGGCTATGGCTACACCTTC. Translating gives CASSQGVGRGYGYTF.